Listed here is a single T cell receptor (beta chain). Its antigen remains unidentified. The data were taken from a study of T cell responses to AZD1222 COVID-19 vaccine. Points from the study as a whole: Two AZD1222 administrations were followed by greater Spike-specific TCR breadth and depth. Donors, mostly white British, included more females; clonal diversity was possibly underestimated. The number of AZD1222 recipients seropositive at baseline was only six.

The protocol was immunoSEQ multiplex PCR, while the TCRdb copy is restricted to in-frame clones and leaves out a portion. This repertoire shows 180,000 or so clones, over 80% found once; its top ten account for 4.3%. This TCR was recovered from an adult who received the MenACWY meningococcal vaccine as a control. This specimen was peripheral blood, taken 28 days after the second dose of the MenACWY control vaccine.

CDR3 protein: CASSLGTVPEAFF. The CDR3 DNA sequence: TGTGCCAGCAGCTTAGGGACAGTCCCTGAAGCTTTCTTT. The V call is TRBV7-9, the J call TRBJ1-1; tentatively, D is TRBD1 (6 bases). CDR3 size: 13 residues. Germline assignment: CDR1 SEHNR and CDR2 FQNEAQ (reference sequence). Trimming took off 1 base at V and 6 bases at J, with 9 bases between the two ends.